Below, 18 T cell receptor beta chains from the same sample are listed, as sequenced in a study of T cell changes during pregnancy in multiple sclerosis. Sequencing was performed with immunoSEQ multiplex PCR; in TCRdb, only in-frame clones are kept and a portion is missing. The table has tens of thousands of clones, around 93% seen once; the top ten hold about 3.7%. This specimen was peripheral blood, taken after pregnancy. These TCRs come from a female donor in good health, enrolled as a control in a pregnancy study.

The chain has TRBV10-3 and TRBJ2-7; 10 bases are a match to TRBD1. J was trimmed by 4 bases and V by 2 bases; bases with no gene match: 8. CDR3 length equals 16 residues. Germline-derived CDR1 and CDR2 are ENHRY and SYGVKD. CDR3 coding DNA: TGTGCCATCAGTGAGAAGGACAGGGGGGTGTCTTACGAGCAGTACTTC. Translating it yields CAISEKDRGVSYEQYF.

The chain uses TRBV2 and TRBJ1-5; TRBD1 matches at 7 bases. Germline CDR1 SNHLY, CDR2 FYNNEI. J lost 7 bases, V lost 0 bases, and 3 bases had no gene match. The length of the CDR3 is 14 residues. The CDR3: CASSEAPGGQPQHF. Here the CDR3 DNA reads TGTGCCAGCAGTGAAGCGCCAGGGGGGCAGCCCCAGCATTTT. Based on the CDR3 plus reference TRBV2 and TRBJ1-5, the full variable domain is EPEVTQTPSHQVTQMGQEVILRCVPISNHLYFYWYRQILGQKVEFLVSFYNNEISEKSEIFDDQFSVERPDGSNFTLKIRSTKLEDSAMYFCASSEAPGGQPQHFGDGTRLSIL.

The rearrangement uses TRBV10-2 and TRBJ2-7, with 10 nucleotides matching TRBD2. V trimming: 10 bases; J trimming: 3 bases; junction bases outside the gene matches: 9. Germline V gene sequence: CDR1 WSHSY, CDR2 SAAADI. CDR3 length: 14 amino acids. The CDR3 is CATIKAGGIYEQYF. CDR3 DNA: TGCGCCACCATCAAAGCGGGAGGGATCTACGAGCAGTACTTC.

The chain carries TRBV9 and TRBJ2-1, with 8 bases aligning to TRBD2. The germline gives CDR1 SGDLS, CDR2 YYNGEE. The CDR3 runs 14 residues. J lost 8 bases, V lost 4 bases, and 8 bases had no gene match. CDR3: CASSIAGKEYEQFF. The CDR3 nucleotides read TGTGCCAGCAGCATAGCGGGAAAGGAGTATGAGCAGTTCTTC. Drawing the rest from reference TRBV9 and TRBJ2-1, the complete variable domain is DSGVTQTPKHLITATGQRVTLRCSPRSGDLSVYWYQQSLDQGLQFLIQYYNGEERAKGNILERFSAQQFPDLHSELNLSSLELGDSALYFCASSIAGKEYEQFFGPGTRLTVL.

J is TRBJ2-3 and V is TRBV19; D gene unclear. The CDR3 is 14 amino acids. Germline lookup yields CDR1 LNHDA and CDR2 SQIVND (reference sequence). V was pared by 5 bases and J by 2 bases, with 11 bases between. CDR3 in amino acids: CASSLGPNTDTQYF. In DNA, the CDR3 is TGTGCCAGTAGTCTGGGCCCTAACACAGATACGCAGTATTTT. The full variable domain, its missing parts supplied by reference TRBV19 and TRBJ2-3, is DGGITQSPKYLFRKEGQNVTLSCEQNLNHDAMYWYRQDPGQGLRLIYYSQIVNDFQKGDIAEGYSVSREKKESFPLTVTSAQKNPTAFYLCASSLGPNTDTQYFGPGTRLTVL.

V is TRBV27 and J is TRBJ2-1, with TRBD2 matching 10 bases. There are 17 residues in the CDR3. Trimming took 6 bases from V and 6 from J; bases not matched to a gene: 14. Per germline, CDR1 MNHEY and CDR2 SMNVEV (reference sequence). The CDR3 loop reads CASSLSAGGPRFNEQFF. CDR3 in DNA: TGTGCCAGCAGCCTCTCAGCGGGAGGGCCACGTTTCAATGAGCAGTTCTTC.

J is TRBJ2-1 and V is TRBV5-1; 11 nucleotides agree with TRBD2. V shed 4 bases, J shed 6 bases, and the junction held 15 bases outside the gene matches. The germline CDR1 and CDR2 sequences are SGHRS and YFSETQ. The CDR3 is made up of 18 amino acids. The CDR3 here is CASSPGLAGGWRLNEQFF. The CDR3 DNA sequence: TGCGCCAGCAGCCCCGGACTAGCGGGTGGGTGGAGACTCAATGAGCAGTTCTTC.

The chain carries TRBV6-5 and TRBJ2-1, with 13 bases that match TRBD2. Trimming removed 3 bases from V and 6 bases from J; junction bases left unmatched: 2. CDR1 MNHEY and CDR2 SVGAGI come from the germline V gene. The CDR3 is 15 amino acids. Written as DNA, the CDR3 is TGTGCCAGCAGTTATAGACTAGCGGGGGGCAATGAGCAGTTCTTC. This gives the protein CASSYRLAGGNEQFF.

CDR3 sequence reads: CASSLSSGNPFF. The CDR3 DNA sequence: TGTGCCAGCAGCTTATCTTCAGGAAACCCGTTTTTT. The chain joins TRBV7-9 to TRBJ2-2, with D unclear. Germline-derived CDR1 and CDR2 are SEHNR and FQNEAQ (reference sequence). The CDR3 runs 12 residues. V was shortened by 2 bases and J by 16 bases, with 14 bases between the two germline ends. Drawing the rest from reference TRBV7-9 and TRBJ2-2, the complete variable domain is DTGVSQNPRHKITKRGQNVTFRCDPISEHNRLYWYRQTLGQGPEFLTYFQNEAQLEKSRLLSDRFSAERPKGSFSTLEIQRTEQGDSAMYLCASSLSSGNPFFGEGSRLTVL.

V and J are TRBV30 and TRBJ1-3; possible D gene TRBD1, 6 bases. Trimming removed 0 bases at V and 0 bases at J, with 12 bases between. The CDR3 is made up of 16 amino acids. Germline V gene lookup returns CDR1 GTSNPN and CDR2 SVGIG (reference sequence). The CDR3 region has the DNA TGTGCCTGGAGTGTGGAACAGGGCTACTCTGGAAACACCATATATTTT. Protein product: CAWSVEQGYSGNTIYF.

The CDR3 DNA sequence: TGTGCCAGCAGCTCCCAACCTAGCGGGAGGACCGATACGCAGTATTTT. Translating gives CASSSQPSGRTDTQYF. This rearrangement joins TRBV7-2 to TRBJ2-3, with 11 bases that match TRBD2. CDR1 and CDR2 from the germline V gene are SGHTA and FQGNSA. The CDR3 runs 16 residues. V lost 4 bases to trimming and J lost 6 bases; unmatched junction nucleotides: 9. Complete variable domain (other parts from reference TRBV7-2 and TRBJ2-3): GAGVSQSPSNKVTEKGKDVELRCDPISGHTALYWYRQSLGQGLEFLIYFQGNSAPDKSGLPSDRFSAERTGGSVSTLTIQRTQQEDSAVYLCASSSQPSGRTDTQYFGPGTRLTVL.

This clone was counted only a few times. The chain combines TRBV6-5 with TRBJ1-5, with a weak D call TRBD1 (5 bases). Trimming shortened V by 6 bases and J by 10 bases, and 13 bases separated the two germline ends. Germline CDR1 and CDR2: MNHEY and SVGAGI. The CDR3 is made up of 12 amino acids. CDR3 bases: TGTGCCAGCAGGACGGAGGGGTATCCCCAGCATTTT. Translated, it gives CASRTEGYPQHF.

The chain is built from TRBV5-4 and TRBJ1-2; D gene uncertain. Per the germline V gene, CDR1 is SGHNT and CDR2 is YYREEE (reference sequence). This CDR3 comprises 13 residues. Trimming shortened V by 3 bases and J by 2 bases, and 8 bases separated the two germline ends. CDR3 amino acids: CASSSNQNYGYTF. CDR3 DNA: TGTGCCAGCAGCTCGAACCAGAACTATGGCTACACCTTC.

The chain employs TRBV12-5 and TRBJ1-2; TRBD1 matches 7 bases. The CDR3 is 13 residues long. In germline, CDR1 is LGHNT, CDR2 FRNRAP. V shed 5 bases, J shed 3 bases, and the junction held 3 bases outside the gene matches. As DNA, the CDR3 is TGTGCTAGTGGTACCCAGGGGGACTATGGCTACACCTTC. Translation gives CASGTQGDYGYTF.

The chain carries TRBV30 and TRBJ1-5, with no clear D. Per germline, CDR1 GTSNPN and CDR2 SVGIG (reference sequence). V was shortened by 0 bases and J by 5 bases, with 8 bases between the two germline ends. This CDR3 contains 13 residues. In nucleotides, the CDR3 is TGTGCCTGGAGTGTTCACGGGGATCAGCCCCAGCATTTT. It specifies CAWSVHGDQPQHF.

This clone was recorded only once. The chain uses TRBV30 and TRBJ1-3, with D possibly being TRBD1 (6 bases). In germline, CDR1 is GTSNPN, CDR2 SVGIG (reference sequence). The germline V and J ends were trimmed by 2 bases and 7 bases, with 18 bases remaining between them. CDR3 length: 15 residues. The CDR3 DNA reads TGTGCCTGGAGTTCCCAAACAGGGTTCGGGAACACCATATATTTT. Translating gives CAWSSQTGFGNTIYF.

The chain employs TRBV27 and TRBJ1-2; no definite D call. From germline, CDR1 is MNHEY and CDR2 SMNVEV (reference sequence). The V end was cut by 2 bases, the J end by 4 bases, with 8 bases between. The CDR3 extends over 13 amino acids. In DNA, the CDR3 is TGTGCCAGCAGTTTAGGAGCGTTCTATGGCTACACCTTC. Amino acid sequence: CASSLGAFYGYTF.

The V gene is TRBV29-1, the J gene TRBJ2-1, with 11 bases lining up with TRBD1. V dropped 7 bases and J dropped 4; count of bases not matched to a gene: 6. The CDR3 contains 14 residues. The germline V gene has CDR1 SQVTM and CDR2 ANQGSEA. The CDR3: CSGGDRGEYNEQFF. For the CDR3, the DNA is TGCAGCGGGGGGGACAGGGGGGAATACAATGAGCAGTTCTTC.